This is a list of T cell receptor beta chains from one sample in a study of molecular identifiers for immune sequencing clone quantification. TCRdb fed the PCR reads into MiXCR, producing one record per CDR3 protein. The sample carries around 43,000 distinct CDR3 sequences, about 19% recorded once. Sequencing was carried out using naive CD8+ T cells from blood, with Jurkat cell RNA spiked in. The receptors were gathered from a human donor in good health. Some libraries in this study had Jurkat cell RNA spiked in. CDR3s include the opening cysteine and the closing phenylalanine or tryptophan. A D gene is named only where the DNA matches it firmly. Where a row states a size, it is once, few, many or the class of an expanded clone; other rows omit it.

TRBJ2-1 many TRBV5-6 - TGTGCCAGCAGCTTCGAATTCGGGACAAGCTCCTACAATGAGCAGTTCTTC CASSFEFGTSSYNEQFF
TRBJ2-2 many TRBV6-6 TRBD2 TGTGCCAGCAGTTACCTCCTAGCGGGAGCCGCCGGGGAGCTGTTTTTT CASSYLLAGAAGELFF
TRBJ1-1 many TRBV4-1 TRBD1 TGCGCCAGCAGCCAAAACAGGGGTCGAACTGAAGCTTTCTTT CASSQNRGRTEAFF
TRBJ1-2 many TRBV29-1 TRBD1 TGCAGCGTGGAGGACAGGGCAGGCGGCTACACCTTC CSVEDRAGGYTF
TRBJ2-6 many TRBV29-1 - TGCAGCGTTGTCCGGATACTGAGCTCTGGGGCCAACGTCCTGACTTTC CSVVRILSSGANVLTF
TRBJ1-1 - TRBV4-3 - TGCGCCAGCAGCCAAGATCGCAGGACTAACACTGAAGCTTTCTTT CASSQDRRTNTEAFF
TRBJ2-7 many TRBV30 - TGTGCCTGGAGTGAGGGAGGGGGCGACAGCTCCTACGAGCAGTACTTC CAWSEGGGDSSYEQYF
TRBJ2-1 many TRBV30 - TGTGCCTGGAGTAATCTGTACAATGAGCAGTTCTTC CAWSNLYNEQFF
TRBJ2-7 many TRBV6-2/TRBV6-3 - TGTGCCAGCAGTTACGACGGGGACCCAGAGTACGAGCAGTACTTC CASSYDGDPEYEQYF
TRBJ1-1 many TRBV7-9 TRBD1 TGTGCCAGCAGCTTTTTGGACAGGGGTTTTTCAGCTTTCTTT CASSFLDRGFSAFF
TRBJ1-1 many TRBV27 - TGTGCCAGCAGTTTAATGGCGAACACTGAAGCTTTCTTT CASSLMANTEAFF
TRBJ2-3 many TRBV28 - TGTGCCAGCAGTTTAATCCAGGGAATCACAGATACGCAGTATTTT CASSLIQGITDTQYF
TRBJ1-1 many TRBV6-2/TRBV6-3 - TGTGCCAGCAGATTGGACACAGGGAATGAAGCTTTCTTT CASRLDTGNEAFF
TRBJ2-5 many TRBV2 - TGTGCCAGCAGTGAAGCCGGATGGGGGTCCCAGTACTTC CASSEAGWGSQYF
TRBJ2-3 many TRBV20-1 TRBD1 TGCAGTGCTAGAGCAGGGGGAAGCACAGATACGCAGTATTTT CSARAGGSTDTQYF
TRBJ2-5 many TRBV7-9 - TGTGCCAGCAGCCAAAAAGAGACCCAGTACTTC CASSQKETQYF
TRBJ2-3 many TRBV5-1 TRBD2 TGCGCCAGCAGCTTGCGCGGGACTAGCGGGGCAGATACGCAGTATTTT CASSLRGTSGADTQYF